This T cell receptor beta chain was sequenced for a study of metastatic and nonmetastatic thyroid tumors. Study-level information: The comparison covered peripheral blood and tumor or nodule tissue in malignant and benign thyroid patients.

All patients were treatment-naive before thyroid surgery. In the authors' methods: What underpinned the distant-metastasis classifier for papillary thyroid cancer was the set of CDR3 differences across clinicopathological groups. TCRdb recomputed clones from the PCR reads via MiXCR. These V and J calls originate from TCRdb's pipeline instead of the authors' own analysis. Here the sample spans over 70,000 clones, around 19% being singletons. Study-wide points: Malignant thyroid tumors reportedly exceeded benign nodules significantly in TCR beta diversity, with the difference appearing in blood and tumor.

CDR1 SQVTM and CDR2 ANQGSEA come from the germline V gene. V shed 5 bases, J shed 6 bases, and the junction held 5 bases outside the gene matches. This CDR3 comprises 13 residues. At least ten counts were recorded for this clone. What it recognizes is unknown. The source is a female donor with papillary thyroid cancer or a benign thyroid nodule (not recorded which). Some clones in this sample may be carry-over from other donors' samples. The sequencing sample was made of blood. This sequence joins TRBV29-1 and TRBJ2-3; 10 bases are a match to TRBD1. DNA for the CDR3: TGCAGCGTTCTGACAGGGGGCGCGGATACGCAGTATTTT. It encodes CSVLTGGADTQYF.